This T cell receptor (beta chain) is from a study of PD-1 blockade in mismatch repair-deficient tumors. This CDR3 comprises 12 residues. Germline assignment: CDR1 MGHDK and CDR2 SYGVNS. Between the trimmed V and J ends, which lost 1 base and 4 bases, there was a span of 5 bases. About this clone itself: Its antigen is still unknown.

The table came from immunoSEQ multiplex PCR; TCRdb's copy has only in-frame clones and leaves some out. This sample has 14,000 or so clones, with about nine tenths found just once. The study's findings and limits: Tumor-resident clones, often undetectable pretreatment in blood, expanded then contracted after pembrolizumab.

Time point here: identical approximately 11-day culture without peptide (control). A roughly ten-day in vitro culture was run per each of seven reactive peptides. This TCR came from an adult with mismatch repair-deficient cancer. Source: cells cultured in vitro, taken from a patient treated with pembrolizumab. The chain joins TRBV25-1 to TRBJ2-7; D is unresolved. The CDR3 spells CASSEWDYEQYF. The CDR3 bases are TGTGCCAGCAGTGAATGGGATTACGAGCAGTACTTC.